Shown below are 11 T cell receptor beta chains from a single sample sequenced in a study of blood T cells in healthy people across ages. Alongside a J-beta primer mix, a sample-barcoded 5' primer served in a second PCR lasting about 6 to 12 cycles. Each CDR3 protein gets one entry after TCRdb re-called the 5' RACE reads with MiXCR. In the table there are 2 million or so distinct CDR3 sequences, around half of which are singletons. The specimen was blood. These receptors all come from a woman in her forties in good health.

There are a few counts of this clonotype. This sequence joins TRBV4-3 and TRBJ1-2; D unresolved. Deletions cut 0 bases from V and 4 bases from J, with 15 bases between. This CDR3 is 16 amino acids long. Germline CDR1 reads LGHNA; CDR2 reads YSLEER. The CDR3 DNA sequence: TGCGCCAGCAGCCAAGATTTGGGCACCGGAGGCTATGGCTACACCTTC. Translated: CASSQDLGTGGYGYTF.

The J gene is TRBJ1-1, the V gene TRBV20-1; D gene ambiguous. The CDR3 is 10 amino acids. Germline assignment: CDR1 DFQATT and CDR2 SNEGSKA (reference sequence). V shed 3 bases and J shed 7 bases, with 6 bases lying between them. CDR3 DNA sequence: TGCAGTGCTAGTAGTGTTGAAGCTTTCTTT. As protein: CSASSVEAFF.

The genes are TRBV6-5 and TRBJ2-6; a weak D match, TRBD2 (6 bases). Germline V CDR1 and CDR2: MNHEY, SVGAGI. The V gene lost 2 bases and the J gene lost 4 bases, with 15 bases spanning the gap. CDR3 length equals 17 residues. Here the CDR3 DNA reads TGTGCCAGCAGTTACGCTGGAGGGATGGCCGGGGCCAACGTCCTGACTTTC. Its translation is CASSYAGGMAGANVLTF.

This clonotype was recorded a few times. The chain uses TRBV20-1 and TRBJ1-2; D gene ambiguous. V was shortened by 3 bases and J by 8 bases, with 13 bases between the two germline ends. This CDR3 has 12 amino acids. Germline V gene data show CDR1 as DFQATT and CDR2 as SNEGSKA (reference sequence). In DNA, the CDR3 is TGCAGTGCTAGCGAGGGAGCATTCGGCTACACCTTC. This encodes CSASEGAFGYTF.

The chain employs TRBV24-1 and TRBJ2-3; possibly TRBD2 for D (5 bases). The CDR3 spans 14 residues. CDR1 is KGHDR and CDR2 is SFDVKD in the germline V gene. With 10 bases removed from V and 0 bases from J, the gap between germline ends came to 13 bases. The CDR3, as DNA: TGTGCCACATCTCAGACGGGAAGCACAGATACGCAGTATTTT. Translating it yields CATSQTGSTDTQYF.

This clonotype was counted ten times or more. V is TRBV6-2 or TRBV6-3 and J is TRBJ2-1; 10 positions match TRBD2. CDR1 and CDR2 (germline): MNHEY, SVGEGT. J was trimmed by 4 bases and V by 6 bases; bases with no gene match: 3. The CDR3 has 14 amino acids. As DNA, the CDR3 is TGTGCCAGCAGGGTAGCGGGGGGATACAATGAGCAGTTCTTC. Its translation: CASRVAGGYNEQFF.

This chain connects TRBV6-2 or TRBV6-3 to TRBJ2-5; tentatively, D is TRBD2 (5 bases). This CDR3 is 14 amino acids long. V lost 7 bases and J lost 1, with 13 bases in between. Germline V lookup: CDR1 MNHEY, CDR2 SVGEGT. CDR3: CASTRSLAQETQYF. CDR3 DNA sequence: TGTGCCAGCACCCGGTCGCTAGCCCAAGAGACCCAGTACTTC.

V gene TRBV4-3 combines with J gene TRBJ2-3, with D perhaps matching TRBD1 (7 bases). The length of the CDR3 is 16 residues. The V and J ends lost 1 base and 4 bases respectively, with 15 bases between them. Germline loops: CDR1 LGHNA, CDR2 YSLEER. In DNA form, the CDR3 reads TGCGCCAGCAGCCAAGGACAGGGATGGGAGGCAGATACGCAGTATTTT. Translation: CASSQGQGWEADTQYF.

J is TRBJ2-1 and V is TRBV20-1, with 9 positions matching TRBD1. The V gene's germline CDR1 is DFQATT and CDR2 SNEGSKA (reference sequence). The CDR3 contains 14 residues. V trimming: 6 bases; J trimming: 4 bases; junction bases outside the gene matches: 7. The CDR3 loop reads CSAKGQGPYNEQFF. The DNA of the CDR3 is TGCAGTGCAAAGGGACAGGGACCATACAATGAGCAGTTCTTC.

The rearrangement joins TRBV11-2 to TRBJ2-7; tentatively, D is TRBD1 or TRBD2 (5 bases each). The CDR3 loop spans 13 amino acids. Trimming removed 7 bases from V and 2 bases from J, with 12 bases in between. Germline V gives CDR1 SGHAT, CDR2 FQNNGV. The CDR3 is CASTSGGPYEQYF. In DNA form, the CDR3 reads TGTGCCAGCACCAGTGGGGGTCCCTACGAGCAGTACTTC.

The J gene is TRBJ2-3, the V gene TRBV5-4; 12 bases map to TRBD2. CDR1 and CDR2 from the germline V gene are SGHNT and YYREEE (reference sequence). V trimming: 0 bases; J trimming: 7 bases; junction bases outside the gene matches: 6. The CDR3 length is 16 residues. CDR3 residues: CASSLEASGGANTQYF. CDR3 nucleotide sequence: TGTGCCAGCAGCTTGGAGGCTAGCGGGGGGGCGAATACGCAGTATTTT.